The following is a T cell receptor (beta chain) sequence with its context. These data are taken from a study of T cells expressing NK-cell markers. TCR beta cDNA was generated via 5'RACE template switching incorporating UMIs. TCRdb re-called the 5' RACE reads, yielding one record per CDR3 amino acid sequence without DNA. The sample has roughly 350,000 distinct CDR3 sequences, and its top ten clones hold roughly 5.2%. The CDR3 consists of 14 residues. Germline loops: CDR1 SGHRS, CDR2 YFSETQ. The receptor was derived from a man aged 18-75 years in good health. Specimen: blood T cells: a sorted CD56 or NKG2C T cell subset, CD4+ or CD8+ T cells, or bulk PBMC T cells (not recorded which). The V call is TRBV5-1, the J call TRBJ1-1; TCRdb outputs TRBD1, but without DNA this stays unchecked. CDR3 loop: CASSLLGARTEAFF.